Below, 23 T cell receptor beta chains from the same sample are listed, as sequenced in a study of shared clonotypes between healthy human individuals. Data came from immunoSEQ multiplex PCR; TCRdb stores just in-frame clones and leaves some out. This repertoire shows some 2,500,000 clones, over 85% found once; its top ten account for 0.36%. The sequenced material came from naive CD4+ T cells from PBMCs. The subset is: CD45RA+ positively selected. These receptors all stem from a man aged 18 to 30 in good health. Some clones in this sample may be carry-over from other donors' samples.

The chain links TRBV6-4 to TRBJ2-3; D ambiguous. Germline V gene data show CDR1 as MRHNA and CDR2 as SNTAGT. This CDR3 region has 14 residues. Trimming pared 8 bases from V and 3 bases from J, leaving 15 bases between. The CDR3 here is CASRVLPETDTQYF. For the CDR3, the DNA is TGTGCCAGCCGGGTCCTACCTGAAACAGATACGCAGTATTTT.

As DNA, the CDR3 is TGTGCCAGCCGACCGGGGGGCCCTAATGAAAAACTGTTTTTT. Protein product: CASRPGGPNEKLFF. The chain combines TRBV7-8 with TRBJ1-4; weak D call: TRBD1 (6 bases). The CDR3 runs to 14 residues. Trimming shortened V by 8 bases and J by 3 bases, and 13 bases separated the two germline ends. Germline V gene sequence: CDR1 SGHVS, CDR2 FQNEAQ.

V and J are TRBV7-9 and TRBJ1-6; D remains ambiguous. The CDR3 has 16 residues. CDR1 and CDR2 (germline): SEHNR, FQNEAQ (reference sequence). Trimming removed 4 bases at V and 4 bases at J, with 14 bases between. In nucleotides, the CDR3 is TGTGCCAGCAGCTCATTCAGGATAGTTTATAATTCACCCCTCCACTTT. Its protein product is CASSSFRIVYNSPLHF.

The V gene is TRBV2, the J gene TRBJ1-2, with 8 nucleotides matching TRBD1. The V gene's germline CDR1 is SNHLY and CDR2 FYNNEI. V lost 4 bases and J lost 5; bases outside the gene matches: 3. The CDR3 totals 13 residues. The CDR3 sequence is CASSGTGLYGYTF. The CDR3 DNA sequence: TGTGCCAGCAGTGGGACAGGGTTATATGGCTACACCTTC.

The chain recombines TRBV19 with TRBJ2-7, with 9 positions matching TRBD2. The CDR3 length is 14 residues. Germline values: CDR1 LNHDA, CDR2 SQIVND (reference sequence). V gave up 6 bases and J gave up 5 bases; unmatched junction bases: 8. The CDR3 loop is CASRSLSGSHEQYF. The CDR3, as DNA: TGTGCCAGTAGGAGTCTTAGCGGGAGCCACGAGCAGTACTTC.

The CDR3 spells CAATPGQGITDTQYF. The CDR3 DNA follows: TGTGCCGCCACTCCGGGACAGGGGATCACAGATACGCAGTATTTT. The V and J genes are TRBV10-3 and TRBJ2-3, with TRBD1 matching 10 bases. The CDR3 sequence is 15 residues long. The ends lost 11 bases at V and 2 bases at J; junction bases unmatched: 10. Germline V gene data show CDR1 as ENHRY and CDR2 as SYGVKD.

The chain joins TRBV19 to TRBJ1-3, with no clear D. This CDR3 region has 16 residues. The V end lost 5 bases, the J end lost 3 bases, and 17 bases lay between the germline ends. Germline V gene sequence: CDR1 LNHDA, CDR2 SQIVND (reference sequence). In DNA form, the CDR3 reads TGTGCCAGTAGTGCCCGTCCAGCAAACTATGGAAACACCATATATTTT. This translates into CASSARPANYGNTIYF. The entire variable domain, with the rest obtained from reference TRBV19 and TRBJ1-3, is as follows: DGGITQSPKYLFRKEGQNVTLSCEQNLNHDAMYWYRQDPGQGLRLIYYSQIVNDFQKGDIAEGYSVSREKKESFPLTVTSAQKNPTAFYLCASSARPANYGNTIYFGEGSWLTVV.

This chain links TRBV6-6 with TRBJ1-1, with 7 positions matching TRBD1. V shed 8 bases and J 6 bases; nucleotides not matched to a gene: 12. Per the germline V gene, CDR1 is MNHNY and CDR2 is SVGAGI (reference sequence). The CDR3 consists of 14 residues. CDR3 protein: CASAHYDRVPEAFF. The CDR3 DNA follows: TGTGCCAGCGCCCACTACGACAGGGTTCCTGAAGCTTTCTTT.

V and J are TRBV11-1 and TRBJ2-2; D gene uncertain. From germline, CDR1 is SGHAT and CDR2 FQDESV (reference sequence). The CDR3 has 13 residues. V was clipped by 1 base and J by 6 bases, with 6 bases between them. The CDR3 nucleotides read TGTGCCAGCAGCTTAGAAAGTTCCGGGGAGCTGTTTTTT. Its protein is CASSLESSGELFF.

The chain carries TRBV14 and TRBJ1-1; D gene ambiguous. CDR1 is SGHDN, CDR2 FVKESK, per germline. The V end was cut by 4 bases, the J end by 1 base, with 7 bases between. The CDR3 runs to 13 residues. The CDR3 region has the DNA TGTGCCAGCAGCCCAGGCAGGAACACTGAAGCTTTCTTT. Its translation is CASSPGRNTEAFF.

The chain uses TRBV27 and TRBJ2-7; either TRBD1 or TRBD2 may fit D (5 bases each). The V end lost 2 bases, the J end lost 0 bases, and 11 bases lay between the germline ends. This CDR3 is built from 15 residues. Germline assignment: CDR1 MNHEY and CDR2 SMNVEV (reference sequence). For the CDR3, the DNA is TGTGCCAGCAGTTTAATGGGGGTGAGCTCCTACGAGCAGTACTTC. This codes for CASSLMGVSSYEQYF.

This chain joins TRBV19 and TRBJ2-1, with TRBD2 matching over 9 bases. The CDR3 is 14 amino acids. Losses at the gene ends were 10 bases for V and 2 bases for J; bases not matched to a gene: 6. Germline loops: CDR1 LNHDA, CDR2 SQIVND (reference sequence). This chain's CDR3 is CATGSGSAYNEQFF. CDR3 DNA sequence: TGTGCCACCGGTAGCGGGAGTGCCTACAATGAGCAGTTCTTC.

V gene TRBV7-9 combines with J gene TRBJ1-1; no definite D call. The V gene lost 4 bases and the J gene lost 1 base, with 7 bases spanning the gap. The CDR3 consists of 13 residues. Per germline, CDR1 SEHNR and CDR2 FQNEAQ (reference sequence). The CDR3 is CASSWRTNTEAFF. CDR3 bases: TGTGCCAGCAGCTGGAGGACGAACACTGAAGCTTTCTTT.

This clone was counted a few times. The chain employs TRBV30 and TRBJ1-1; D is uncertain. V was trimmed by 2 bases and J by 1 base, leaving 8 bases between them. The CDR3 has 13 residues. Germline lookup yields CDR1 GTSNPN and CDR2 SVGIG (reference sequence). CDR3 in DNA: TGTGCCTGGAGTTCATCGGAGAACACTGAAGCTTTCTTT. This sequence encodes CAWSSSENTEAFF.

The chain joins TRBV19 to TRBJ1-1; D perhaps matches TRBD1 (6 bases). This CDR3 has 13 amino acids. Trimming cost V 1 base and J 6 bases, with 9 bases left between them. Germline V CDR1 and CDR2: LNHDA, SQIVND (reference sequence). The CDR3 DNA reads as TGTGCCAGTAGTATAGCCAGGGGCGCTGAAGCTTTCTTT. Encoded protein: CASSIARGAEAFF.

This clone was recorded only once. This rearrangement joins TRBV6-1 to TRBJ1-6; D not resolved. Germline V gives CDR1 MNHNS, CDR2 SASEGT. This CDR3 has 13 amino acids. The CDR3 nucleotides read TGTTCCTTAGTGGTCGCCTATAATTCACCCCTCCACTTT. As protein: CSLVVAYNSPLHF.

The gene calls are TRBV5-1 and TRBJ2-7; no reliable D call. With 6 bases removed from V and 0 bases from J, the gap between germline ends came to 13 bases. This CDR3 has 14 residues. From germline, CDR1 is SGHRS and CDR2 YFSETQ. In DNA, the CDR3 is TGCGCCAGCACGGACCAGGACCTCTCCTACGAGCAGTACTTC. Amino acid sequence: CASTDQDLSYEQYF. The entire variable domain, with the rest obtained from reference TRBV5-1 and TRBJ2-7, is as follows: KAGVTQTPRYLIKTRGQQVTLSCSPISGHRSVSWYQQTPGQGLQFLFEYFSETQRNKGNFPGRFSGRQFSNSRSEMNVSTLELGDSALYLCASTDQDLSYEQYFGPGTRLTVT.

Points on this clone: The same CDR3 arises from other DNA sequences in this sample as well. This rearrangement joins TRBV11-3 to TRBJ2-2, with 7 bases lining up with TRBD1. Germline V gene lookup returns CDR1 SGHNT and CDR2 YENEEA. Trimming took 6 bases from V and 5 from J; bases not matched to a gene: 9. This CDR3 is 15 amino acids long. The CDR3 bases are TGTGCCAGCAGTTCCAGACAGGGTGGGACCGGGGAGCTGTTTTTT. This sequence encodes CASSSRQGGTGELFF.

The V gene is TRBV29-1, the J gene TRBJ2-2, with 7 bases fitting TRBD2. Germline trimming cut 7 bases from V and 4 bases from J; bases unmatched to any gene: 6. Germline V gene sequence: CDR1 SQVTM, CDR2 ANQGSEA. The CDR3 sequence is 13 residues long. The CDR3 region has the DNA TGCAGCGGGAGCGGGACCCCCACCGGGGAGCTGTTTTTT. Its translation: CSGSGTPTGELFF.

V and J are TRBV5-1 and TRBJ2-2, with 7 bases that match TRBD1. CDR3 length: 16 amino acids. The V gene's germline CDR1 is SGHRS and CDR2 YFSETQ. V lost 7 bases and J lost 5; bases outside the gene matches: 14. CDR3 region: CASGTLRQGSTGELFF. In DNA, the CDR3 is TGCGCCAGCGGAACCCTAAGACAGGGCTCAACCGGGGAGCTGTTTTTT.

The rearrangement links TRBV11-2 to TRBJ2-3, with TRBD2 matching 8 bases. The CDR3 is 15 residues long. Germline trimming cut 4 bases from V and 2 bases from J; bases unmatched to any gene: 5. Germline CDR1 SGHAT, CDR2 FQNNGV. Here the CDR3 reads CASSYTAGATDTQYF. In DNA, the CDR3 is TGTGCCAGCAGCTATACAGCGGGAGCCACAGATACGCAGTATTTT.

This chain links TRBV30 with TRBJ2-2; 7 nucleotides agree with TRBD2. Germline CDR1 and CDR2: GTSNPN and SVGIG (reference sequence). J gave up 7 bases and V 7 bases, and 12 bases lay outside the gene matches. The CDR3 is made up of 14 amino acids. The CDR3 loop reads CASVRSGNVGELFF. The DNA for the CDR3 is TGTGCCTCTGTAAGGAGCGGGAATGTCGGGGAGCTGTTTTTT.

As DNA, the CDR3 is TGTGCCAGTAGTATTTTCGGGCGGGAGGGCCCCAATTCCTACAATGAGCAGTTCTTC. This gives the protein CASSIFGREGPNSYNEQFF. This chain joins TRBV19 and TRBJ2-1; 9 bases align to TRBD2. Looked up from germline, CDR1 is LNHDA and CDR2 is SQIVND (reference sequence). The length of the CDR3 is 19 residues. Trimming took 3 bases from V and 1 from J; bases not matched to a gene: 13.